This entry is about one TCR beta chain. The antigen is unknown. The data belong to a study of graft-versus-host responses after intestinal transplantation. Study-level background: All of the recipients had induction that used anti-thymocyte globulin, then tacrolimus and steroids for approximately 3 years.

The germline gives CDR1 SGHNT, CDR2 YYREEE (reference sequence). Trimming cost V 4 bases and J 2 bases; bases outside gene matches: 1. The CDR3 length is 14 residues. Study-wide points: Peak GvH clone levels in circulation were associated with early post-transplant HvG declines.

The assay was immunoSEQ multiplex PCR, and TCRdb's table has in-frame clones only and misses some. The sample holds roughly 97,000 clones, less than 90% seen once. The sequence was obtained from a human donor who received an intestinal transplant. The V gene is TRBV5-4, the J gene TRBJ1-5, with 9 nucleotides matching TRBD1. The sequenced sample was unstimulated CD4+ T cells sorted from spleen or lymph node cells, obtained before intestinal transplant. The CDR3 sequence: CASSTGGGNQPQHF. The DNA of the CDR3 is TGTGCCAGCAGCACAGGGGGCGGCAATCAGCCCCAGCATTTT.